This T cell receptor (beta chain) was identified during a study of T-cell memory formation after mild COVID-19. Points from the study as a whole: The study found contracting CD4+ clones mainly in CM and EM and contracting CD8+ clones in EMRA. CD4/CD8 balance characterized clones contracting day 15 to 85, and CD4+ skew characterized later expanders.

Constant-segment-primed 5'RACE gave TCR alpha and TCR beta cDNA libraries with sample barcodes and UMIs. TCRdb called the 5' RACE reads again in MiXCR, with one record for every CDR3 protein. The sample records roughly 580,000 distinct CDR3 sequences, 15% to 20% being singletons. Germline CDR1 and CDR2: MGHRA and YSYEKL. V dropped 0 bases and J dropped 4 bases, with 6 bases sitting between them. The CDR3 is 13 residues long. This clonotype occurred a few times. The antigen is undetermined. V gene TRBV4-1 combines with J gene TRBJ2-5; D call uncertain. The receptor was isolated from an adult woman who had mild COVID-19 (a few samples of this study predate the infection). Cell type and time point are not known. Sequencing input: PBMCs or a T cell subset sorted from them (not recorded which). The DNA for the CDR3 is TGCGCCAGCAGCCAAGAGCCCAGAGAGACCCAGTACTTC. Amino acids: CASSQEPRETQYF.